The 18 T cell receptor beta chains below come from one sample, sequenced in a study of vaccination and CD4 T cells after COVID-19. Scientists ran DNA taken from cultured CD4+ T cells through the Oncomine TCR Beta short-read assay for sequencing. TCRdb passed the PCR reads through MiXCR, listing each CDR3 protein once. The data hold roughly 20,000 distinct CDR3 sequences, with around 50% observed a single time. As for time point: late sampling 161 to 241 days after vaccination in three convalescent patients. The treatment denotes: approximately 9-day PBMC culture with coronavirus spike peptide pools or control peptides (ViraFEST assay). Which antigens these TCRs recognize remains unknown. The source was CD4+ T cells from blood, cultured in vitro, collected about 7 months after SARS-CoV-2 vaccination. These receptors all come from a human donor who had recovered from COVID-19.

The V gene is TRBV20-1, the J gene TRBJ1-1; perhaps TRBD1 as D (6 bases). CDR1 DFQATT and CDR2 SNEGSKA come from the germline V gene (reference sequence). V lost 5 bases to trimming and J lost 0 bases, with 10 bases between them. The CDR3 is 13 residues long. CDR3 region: CSACTGLNTEAFF. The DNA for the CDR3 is TGCAGTGCTTGCACAGGGCTGAACACTGAAGCTTTCTTT.

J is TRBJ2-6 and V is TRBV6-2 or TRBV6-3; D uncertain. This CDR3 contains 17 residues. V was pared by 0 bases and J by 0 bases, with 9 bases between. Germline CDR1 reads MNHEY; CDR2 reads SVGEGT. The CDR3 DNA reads TGTGCCAGCAGTTACTCGTCCTCAAGCTCTGGGGCCAACGTCCTGACTTTC. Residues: CASSYSSSSSGANVLTF.

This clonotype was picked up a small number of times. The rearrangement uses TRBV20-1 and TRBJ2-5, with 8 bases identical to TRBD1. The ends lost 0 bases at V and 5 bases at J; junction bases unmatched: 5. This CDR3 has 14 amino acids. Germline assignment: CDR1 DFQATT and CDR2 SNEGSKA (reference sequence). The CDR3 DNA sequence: TGCAGTGCTAGAGACAGGACAGGGTCCGAGACCCAGTACTTC. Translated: CSARDRTGSETQYF.

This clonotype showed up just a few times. CDR3 sequence: CASSFDRDRRYGYTF. In nucleotides, the CDR3 is TGTGCCAGCAGTTTTGACCGGGACAGAAGATATGGCTACACCTTC. This rearrangement joins TRBV6-5 to TRBJ1-2, with TRBD1 identical over 7 bases. The germline CDR1 and CDR2 sequences are MNHEY and SVGAGI. The CDR3 spans 15 residues. The V gene end was trimmed by 4 bases and the J gene end by 5 bases; junction bases not matched to a gene: 10.

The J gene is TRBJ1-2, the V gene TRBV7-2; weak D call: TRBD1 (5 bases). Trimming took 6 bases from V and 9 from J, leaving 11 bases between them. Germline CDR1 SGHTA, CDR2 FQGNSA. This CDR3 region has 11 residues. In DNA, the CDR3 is TGTGCCAGCAGGACATACAGGAGCTACACCTTC. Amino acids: CASRTYRSYTF.

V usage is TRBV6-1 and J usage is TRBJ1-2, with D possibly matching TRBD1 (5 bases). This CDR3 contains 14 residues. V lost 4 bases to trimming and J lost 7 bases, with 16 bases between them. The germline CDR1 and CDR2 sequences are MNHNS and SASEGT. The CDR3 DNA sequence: TGTGCCAGCAGTGCTAGGGGTTACCCAGCTGGCTACACCTTC. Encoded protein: CASSARGYPAGYTF.

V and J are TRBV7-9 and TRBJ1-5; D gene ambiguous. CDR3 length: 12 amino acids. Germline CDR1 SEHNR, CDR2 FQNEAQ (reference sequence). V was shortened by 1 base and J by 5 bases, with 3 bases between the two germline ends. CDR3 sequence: CASSLGDQPQHF. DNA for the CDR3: TGTGCCAGCAGCTTAGGCGATCAGCCCCAGCATTTT.

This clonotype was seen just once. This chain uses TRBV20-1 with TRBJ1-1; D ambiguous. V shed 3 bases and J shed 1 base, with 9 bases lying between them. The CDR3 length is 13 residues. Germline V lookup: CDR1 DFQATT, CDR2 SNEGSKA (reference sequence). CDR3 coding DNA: TGCAGTGCTAGGGTCAGCCGGAACACTGAAGCTTTCTTT. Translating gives CSARVSRNTEAFF.

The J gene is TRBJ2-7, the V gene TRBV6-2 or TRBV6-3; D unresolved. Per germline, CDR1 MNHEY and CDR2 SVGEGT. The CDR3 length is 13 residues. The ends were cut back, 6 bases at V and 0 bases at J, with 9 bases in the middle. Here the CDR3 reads CASSRTDSYEQYF. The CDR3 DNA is TGTGCCAGCAGCCGGACGGACTCCTACGAGCAGTACTTC.

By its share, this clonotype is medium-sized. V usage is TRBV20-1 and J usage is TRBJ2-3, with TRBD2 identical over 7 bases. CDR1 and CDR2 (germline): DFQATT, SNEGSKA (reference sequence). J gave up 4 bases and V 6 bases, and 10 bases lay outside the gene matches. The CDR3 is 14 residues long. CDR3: CSAVFGGGSDTQYF. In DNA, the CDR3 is TGCAGTGCAGTGTTTGGGGGAGGGTCAGATACGCAGTATTTT.

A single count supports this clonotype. CDR3: CASRLGAPGGYEQYF. In DNA form, the CDR3 reads TGTGCAAGTCGCTTGGGAGCCCCCGGTGGTTACGAGCAGTACTTC. This sequence joins TRBV12-2 and TRBJ2-7; TRBD1, the D gene given by the table, was not confirmed from the DNA. TRBV12-2 is listed as a pseudogene. CDR3 length equals 15 residues.

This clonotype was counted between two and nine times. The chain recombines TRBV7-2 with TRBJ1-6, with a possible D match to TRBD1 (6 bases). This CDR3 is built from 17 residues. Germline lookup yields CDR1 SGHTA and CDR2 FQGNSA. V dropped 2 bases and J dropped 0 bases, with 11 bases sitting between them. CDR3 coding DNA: TGTGCCAGCAGCTTAATAGGACAGAGCTCCTATAATTCACCCCTCCACTTT. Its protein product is CASSLIGQSSYNSPLHF.

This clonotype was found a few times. The CDR3 region has the DNA TGTGCCAGCAGCTTGGGGTACTATGGCTACACCTTC. Amino acid sequence: CASSLGYYGYTF. V is TRBV7-2 and J is TRBJ1-2; the D is unclear. V was trimmed by 3 bases and J by 3 bases, leaving 5 bases between them. The CDR3 sequence is 12 residues long. CDR1 is SGHTA and CDR2 is FQGNSA in the germline V gene.

In DNA, the CDR3 is TGTGCCAGCAGCTTAGCAGGTGGGAGAGTACCAGCTTTCTTT. This translates into CASSLAGGRVPAFF. V gene TRBV7-8 combines with J gene TRBJ1-1; no definite D call. The CDR3 has 14 residues. V lost 0 bases, J lost 10 bases, and 15 bases lay in between. Germline CDR1 reads SGHVS; CDR2 reads FQNEAQ.

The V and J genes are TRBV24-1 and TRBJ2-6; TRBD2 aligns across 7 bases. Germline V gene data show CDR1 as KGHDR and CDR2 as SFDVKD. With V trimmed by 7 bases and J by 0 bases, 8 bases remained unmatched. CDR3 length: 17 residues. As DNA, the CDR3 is TGTGCCACCAGCCTACCCGGGGACTACTCTGGGGCCAACGTCCTGACTTTC. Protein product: CATSLPGDYSGANVLTF.

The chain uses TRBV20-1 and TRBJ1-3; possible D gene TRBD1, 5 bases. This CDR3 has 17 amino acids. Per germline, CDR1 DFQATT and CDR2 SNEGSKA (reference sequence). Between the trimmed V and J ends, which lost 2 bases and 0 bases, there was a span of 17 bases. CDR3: CSARKWGSGTSGNTIYF. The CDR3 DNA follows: TGCAGTGCTAGAAAGTGGGGTTCAGGGACCTCTGGAAACACCATATATTTT.

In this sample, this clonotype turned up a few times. The CDR3 region has the DNA TGTGCCAGCAGTTTGGGACAGGGCTATAATTCACCCCTCCACTTT. It specifies CASSLGQGYNSPLHF. The genes are TRBV6-5 and TRBJ1-6, with TRBD1 matching over 9 bases. With V trimmed by 4 bases and J by 3 bases, 1 base remained unmatched. This CDR3 has 15 amino acids. In germline, CDR1 is MNHEY, CDR2 SVGAGI.

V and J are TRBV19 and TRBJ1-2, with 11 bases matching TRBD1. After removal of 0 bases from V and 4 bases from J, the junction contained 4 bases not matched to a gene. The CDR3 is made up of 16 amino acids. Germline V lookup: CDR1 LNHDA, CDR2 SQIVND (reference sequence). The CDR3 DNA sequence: TGTGCCAGTAGTATAGAAGGACAGGGGGCGGGCTATGGCTACACCTTC. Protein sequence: CASSIEGQGAGYGYTF.